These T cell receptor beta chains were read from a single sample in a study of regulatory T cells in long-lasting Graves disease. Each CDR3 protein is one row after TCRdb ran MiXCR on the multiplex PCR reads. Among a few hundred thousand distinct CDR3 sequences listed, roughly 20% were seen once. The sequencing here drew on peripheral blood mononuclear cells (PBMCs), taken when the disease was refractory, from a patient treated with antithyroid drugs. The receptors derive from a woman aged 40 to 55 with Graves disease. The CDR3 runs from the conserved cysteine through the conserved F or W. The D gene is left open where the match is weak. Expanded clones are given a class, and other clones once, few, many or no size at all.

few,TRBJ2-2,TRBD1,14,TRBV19,CASSQDREIGELFF,TGTGCCAGTAGTCAGGACAGGGAAATCGGGGAGCTGTTTTTT
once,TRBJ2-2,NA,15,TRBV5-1,CASSLGLTNTGELFF,TGCGCCAGCAGCTTGGGACTGACGAACACCGGGGAGCTGTTTTTT
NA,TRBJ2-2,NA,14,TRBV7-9,CASTPRSNTGELFF,TGTGCCAGCACCCCGAGGTCTAACACCGGGGAGCTGTTTTTT
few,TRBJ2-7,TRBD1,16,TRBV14,CASSPTGTGISYEQYF,TGTGCCAGCAGCCCAACCGGGACAGGGATCTCCTACGAGCAGTACTTC
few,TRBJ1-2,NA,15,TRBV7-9,CASSIQPRGAYGYTF,TGTGCCAGCAGCATTCAACCCAGGGGAGCCTATGGCTACACCTTC
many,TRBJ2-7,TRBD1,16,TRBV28,CASSSPGQGSGYQQYF,TGTGCCAGCAGTTCACCGGGACAGGGTTCGGGGTACCAGCAGTACTTC
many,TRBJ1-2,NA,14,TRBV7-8,CASSLGTEDYGYTF,TGTGCCAGCAGCTTAGGTACGGAGGACTATGGCTACACCTTC
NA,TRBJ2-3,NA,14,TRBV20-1,CSAGRGKNTDTQYF,TGCAGTGCTGGAAGGGGGAAGAACACAGATACGCAGTATTTT
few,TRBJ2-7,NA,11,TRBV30,CAWSASLGQYF,TGTGCCTGGAGTGCCAGTTTGGGGCAGTACTTC
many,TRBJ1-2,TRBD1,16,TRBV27,CASSFLGTDYNYGYTF,TGTGCCAGCAGTTTTCTTGGGACAGATTATAACTATGGCTACACCTTC
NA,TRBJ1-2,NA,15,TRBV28,CASSLGASGDYGYTF,TGTGCCAGCAGTTTAGGGGCCTCCGGGGACTATGGCTACACCTTC
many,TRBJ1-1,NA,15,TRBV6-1,CASSATGRMNTEAFF,TGTGCCAGCAGTGCCACTGGACGGATGAACACTGAAGCTTTCTTT
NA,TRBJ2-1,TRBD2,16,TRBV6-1,CASRNPGTSGYNEQFF,TGTGCCAGCAGGAACCCGGGGACTAGCGGGTACAATGAGCAGTTCTTC
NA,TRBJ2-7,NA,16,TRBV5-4,CASSPDYGRFSYEQYF,TGTGCCAGCAGCCCGGATTATGGTCGATTCTCCTACGAGCAGTACTTC
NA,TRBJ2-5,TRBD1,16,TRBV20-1,CSASPFPGQTQETQYF,TGCAGTGCGAGTCCGTTTCCGGGACAGACCCAAGAGACCCAGTACTTC
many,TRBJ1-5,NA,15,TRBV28,CASSSPSRANQPQHF,TGTGCCAGCAGTTCCCCAAGTCGCGCCAATCAGCCCCAGCATTTT
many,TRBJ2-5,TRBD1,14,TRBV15,CATSRQGARETQYF,TGTGCCACCAGCAGACAGGGGGCGAGGGAGACCCAGTACTTC
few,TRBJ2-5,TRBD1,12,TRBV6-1,CASSRQGVTQYF,TGTGCCAGCAGTCGACAGGGAGTGACCCAGTACTTC
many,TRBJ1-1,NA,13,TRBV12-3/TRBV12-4,CASRERQSTEAFF,TGTGCCAGCAGAGAAAGACAGAGCACTGAAGCTTTCTTT
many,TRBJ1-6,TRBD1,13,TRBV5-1,CASSYDRVSPLHF,TGCGCCAGCAGCTATGACAGGGTTTCACCCCTCCACTTT
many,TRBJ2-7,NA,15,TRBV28,CASSIGTSRRYEQYF,TGTGCCAGCAGCATAGGGACATCCAGGCGGTACGAGCAGTACTTC
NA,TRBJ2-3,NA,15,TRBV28,CASSRTSKSTDTQYF,TGTGCCAGCAGTAGAACTAGCAAGAGCACAGATACGCAGTATTTT
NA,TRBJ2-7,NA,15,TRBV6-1,CASSDKGGGPYEQYF,TGTGCCAGCAGTGACAAGGGGGGAGGCCCCTACGAGCAGTACTTC
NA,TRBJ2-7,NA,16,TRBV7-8,CASSFAGQLSSYEQYF,TGTGCCAGCAGCTTCGCGGGCCAGCTGAGCTCCTACGAGCAGTACTTC
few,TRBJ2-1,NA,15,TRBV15,CATSRDVTSRHEQFF,TGTGCCACCAGCAGAGATGTGACCAGCAGGCATGAGCAGTTCTTC
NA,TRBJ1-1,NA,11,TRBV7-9,CASISETEAFF,TGTGCCAGCATCAGTGAAACTGAAGCTTTCTTT
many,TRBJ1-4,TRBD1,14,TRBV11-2,CASSSDRPNEKLFF,TGTGCCAGCAGCTCGGACAGGCCTAATGAAAAACTGTTTTTT
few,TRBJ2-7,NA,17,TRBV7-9,CASSPISPQDGSYEQYF,TGTGCCAGCAGCCCAATATCCCCCCAGGACGGATCCTACGAGCAGTACTTC
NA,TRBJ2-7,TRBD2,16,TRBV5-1,CASSLELAVSSYEQYF,TGCGCCAGCAGCTTGGAACTAGCGGTGAGCTCCTACGAGCAGTACTTC
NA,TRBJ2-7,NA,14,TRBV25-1,CASSESPGYYEQYF,TGTGCCAGCAGTGAATCCCCGGGGTACTACGAGCAGTACTTC
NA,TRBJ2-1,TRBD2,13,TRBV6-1,CATGLAVHNEQFF,TGTGCCACGGGACTAGCGGTTCACAATGAGCAGTTCTTC
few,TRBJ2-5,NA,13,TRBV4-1,CASSQFFQETQYF,TGCGCCAGCAGCCAGTTCTTCCAAGAGACCCAGTACTTC
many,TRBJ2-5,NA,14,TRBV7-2,CASSSPLAQETQYF,TGTGCCAGCAGCTCACCACTAGCCCAAGAGACCCAGTACTTC
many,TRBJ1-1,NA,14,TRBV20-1,CSARSAGWNTEAFF,TGCAGTGCTAGATCCGCGGGATGGAACACTGAAGCTTTCTTT
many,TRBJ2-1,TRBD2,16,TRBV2,CASSEWTSGIYNEQFF,TGTGCCAGCAGTGAATGGACTAGCGGGATCTACAATGAGCAGTTCTTC
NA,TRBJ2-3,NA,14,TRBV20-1,CSAGVPSSTDTQYF,TGCAGTGCTGGGGTCCCGTCTAGCACAGATACGCAGTATTTT
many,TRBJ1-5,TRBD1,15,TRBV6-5,CASSYEGAAGQPQHF,TGTGCCAGCAGTTACGAGGGGGCGGCTGGACAGCCCCAGCATTTT
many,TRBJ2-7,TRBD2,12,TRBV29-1,CSVVAGASEQYF,TGCAGCGTTGTGGCGGGAGCTTCAGAGCAGTACTTC
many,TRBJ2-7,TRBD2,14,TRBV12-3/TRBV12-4,CASSFGGSTNEQYF,TGTGCCAGCAGTTTTGGCGGGAGTACTAACGAGCAGTACTTC
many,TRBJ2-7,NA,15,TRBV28,CASSGPAIPPYEQYF,TGTGCCAGCAGTGGACCGGCTATTCCTCCCTACGAGCAGTACTTC
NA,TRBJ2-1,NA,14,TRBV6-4,CASSDILTGGEQCF,TGTGCCAGCAGTGATATTTTGACAGGCGGTGAGCAGTGCTTC
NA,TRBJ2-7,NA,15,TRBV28,CASTPWGVDLYEQYF,TGTGCCAGCACCCCCTGGGGAGTGGACCTCTACGAGCAGTACTTC
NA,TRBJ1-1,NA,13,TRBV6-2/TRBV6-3,CASSYSGTTEAFF,TGTGCCAGCAGTTACTCAGGGACCACTGAAGCTTTCTTT
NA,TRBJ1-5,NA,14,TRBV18,CASSPLPGDQPQHF,TGTGCCAGCTCACCACTACCAGGGGATCAGCCCCAGCATTTT
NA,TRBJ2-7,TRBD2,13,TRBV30,CAFSTSSSYEQYF,TGTGCCTTCTCGACTAGCAGCTCCTACGAGCAGTACTTC
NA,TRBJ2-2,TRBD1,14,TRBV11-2,CASSFTTGPGELFF,TGTGCCAGCAGCTTCACGACAGGGCCCGGGGAGCTGTTTTTT
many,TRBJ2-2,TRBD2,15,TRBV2,CASTASGRFRGELFF,TGTGCCAGCACTGCTAGCGGGAGGTTCAGGGGGGAGCTGTTTTTT
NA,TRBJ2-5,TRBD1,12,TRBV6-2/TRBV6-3,CAARDRVETQYF,TGTGCCGCCCGGGACAGGGTTGAGACCCAGTACTTC
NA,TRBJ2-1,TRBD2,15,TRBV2,CASSFGLAVYNEQFF,TGTGCCAGCAGCTTTGGACTAGCTGTTTACAATGAGCAGTTCTTC
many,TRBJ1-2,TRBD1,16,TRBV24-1,CATSALGGTGSYGYTF,TGTGCCACCAGTGCCCTGGGGGGGACAGGATCTTATGGATACACCTTC
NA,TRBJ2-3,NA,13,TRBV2,CASKGGGGDTQYF,TGTGCCAGCAAGGGGGGGGGGGGGGATACGCAGTATTTT
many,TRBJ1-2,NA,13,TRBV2,CASSEGDVYGYTF,TGTGCCAGCAGTGAAGGGGACGTCTATGGCTACACCTTC
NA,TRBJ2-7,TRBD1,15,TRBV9,CASSVGGTGSYEQYF,TGTGCCAGCAGCGTAGGGGGGACAGGCTCCTACGAGCAGTACTTC
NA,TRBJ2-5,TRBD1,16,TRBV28,CASSLVATGGRETQYF,TGTGCCAGCAGCTTAGTGGCGACAGGGGGCAGAGAGACCCAGTACTTC